What follows describes a single T cell receptor (beta chain). Its antigen is not identified. This sample stems from a study of long-term antiretroviral therapy in people with HIV. The libraries were made with immunoSEQ v3.0 at survey level. Sequencing of each sample targeted 40,000-50,000 T-cell genomes. Libraries were prepared by immunoSEQ multiplex PCR; TCRdb keeps only in-frame clonotypes and omits some of them. This sample has about 27,000 clones, with roughly 82% found just once. Study observations and caveats: Post-ART, diversity grew, though it stayed under transplant donor control levels. At every time point, clones expanded before ART dominated the repertoire. Controls exceeded HIV repertoires in CDR3 length range.

The J segment lost 4 bases and the V segment lost 9 bases, leaving 8 bases of the junction unmatched. CDR3 size: 14 residues. Per the germline V gene, CDR1 is LNHDA and CDR2 is SQIVND (reference sequence). This TCR was sampled from a man aged 18 to 30 with HIV. The sequences come from unsorted PBMCs, collected 0.8 years before starting antiretroviral therapy. The chain combines TRBV19 with TRBJ1-5; 8 nucleotides align to TRBD1. The CDR3 DNA sequence: TGTGCCAGCCAGGAACAGGGGGGGAATCAGCCCCAGCATTTT. It specifies CASQEQGGNQPQHF.